These T cell receptor beta chains were read from a single sample in a study of T cell changes during pregnancy in multiple sclerosis. Assay used: immunoSEQ multiplex PCR; TCRdb lists only in-frame clones, some missing. The sample consists of tens of thousands of clones, about nine tenths of them appearing once. Sequencing was performed on CD4+ T cells from peripheral blood mononuclear cells, taken in the second trimester of pregnancy. The receptors shown here come from a female donor in good health, enrolled as a control in a pregnancy study. Both conserved end residues are part of each CDR3. A D gene is named only where the DNA matches it firmly. Size tells how often a clone was seen (once, few, many) or the class of an expanded clone, and some rows leave it out.

TRBV27	once	TRBJ2-7	TRBD2	TGTGCCAGCAGTTATACTAGCGCTAACTACGAGCAGTACTTC	CASSYTSANYEQYF
TRBV6-5	-	TRBJ2-5	-	TGTGCCAGCAGTTCGGCAGGCTACCAAGAGACCCAGTACTTC	CASSSAGYQETQYF
TRBV25-1	-	TRBJ2-7	-	TGTGCCAGCAGTGAGGGCAGGGTGACGATCCACGAGCAGTACTTC	CASSEGRVTIHEQYF
TRBV21-1	once	TRBJ2-3	-	TGTGCCAGTAACCAAGGGACTAGCGGGCAGTCTAGCACAGATACGCAGTATTTT	CASNQGTSGQSSTDTQYF
TRBV30	-	TRBJ1-2	TRBD1	TGTGCCTGGAATTTTCGGACAGGGGGCCGTTGGAACTATGGCTACACCTTC	CAWNFRTGGRWNYGYTF
TRBV30	-	TRBJ2-3	-	TGTGCCTGGACCAGCGGTAGCACAGATACGCAGTATTTT	CAWTSGSTDTQYF
TRBV27	once	TRBJ1-4	-	TGTGCCAGCGCACGGTGGGAGGGCGGTGAAAAACTGTTTTTT	CASARWEGGEKLFF
TRBV27	-	TRBJ2-7	TRBD2	TGTGCCAGCAGTTTATCGGGGACTAGGGGAAACGAGCAGTACTTC	CASSLSGTRGNEQYF
TRBV18	-	TRBJ2-5	TRBD2	TGTGCCAGCTCAACACTAGCGGGAGTAGGTGAGACCCAGTACTTC	CASSTLAGVGETQYF
TRBV2	-	TRBJ1-1	TRBD1	TGTGCCACGGGACAGGGGGCACCTGAAGCTTTCTTT	CATGQGAPEAFF
TRBV5-1	-	TRBJ2-5	TRBD2	TGCGCCAGCAGCTTCCTAGCGGGAGGCCCCGAGACCCAGTACTTC	CASSFLAGGPETQYF
TRBV18	-	TRBJ2-2	TRBD2	TGTGCCAGCTCACCCGGGACTACCACCGGGGAGCTGTTTTTT	CASSPGTTTGELFF
TRBV30	-	TRBJ1-2	-	TGTGCCTGGAGTGTACGCGGTAGTGGCTACACCTTC	CAWSVRGSGYTF
TRBV6-5	-	TRBJ2-5	TRBD2	TGTGCCAGCAGTTCCGGACTAGCGGGGATACAAGAGACCCAGTACTTC	CASSSGLAGIQETQYF
TRBV5-1	-	TRBJ2-3	TRBD2	TGCGCCAGCAATCGACTAGCGGGAAGGGAGGATACGCAGTATTTT	CASNRLAGREDTQYF
TRBV7-3	-	TRBJ2-2	-	TGTGCCAGCAGCCGTGCTCGGGGGGCCGAACGCACCGGGGAGCTGTTTTTT	CASSRARGAERTGELFF
TRBV29-1	-	TRBJ2-7	TRBD1	TGCAGCGTTGAATTACAGGGGGTAAGGCAGTACTTC	CSVELQGVRQYF
TRBV28	once	TRBJ2-5	TRBD2	TGTGCCAGCAGTAGCGGGAGCGCAGATGGGGAGACCCAGTACTTC	CASSSGSADGETQYF
TRBV28	-	TRBJ2-7	-	TGTGCCACCCTTAAGGGGTCTCCCTACGAGCAGTACTTC	CATLKGSPYEQYF
TRBV5-4	-	TRBJ2-2	TRBD1	TGTGCCAGCAGCCGAGGACAGGGAGTCACCGGGGAGCTGTTTTTT	CASSRGQGVTGELFF
TRBV28	-	TRBJ2-4	-	TGTGCCAGCAGCCCCGAGATGGCCAAAAACATTCAGTACTTC	CASSPEMAKNIQYF
TRBV28	-	TRBJ1-2	-	TGTGCCAGCAGTTTAGAACAGGTTATGGACTATGGCTACACCTTC	CASSLEQVMDYGYTF
TRBV11-2	once	TRBJ1-1	TRBD1	TGTGCCAGCAGCTTAGACCGCAGGGGGGCATATGGGACTGAAGCTTTCTTT	CASSLDRRGAYGTEAFF
TRBV5-6	-	TRBJ1-4	TRBD1	TGTGCCAGCAGCCTAACAGGGGGCACTAATGAAAAACTGTTTTTT	CASSLTGGTNEKLFF
TRBV28	-	TRBJ2-7	-	TGTGCCAGCAGTTTAATACAGAACTACGAGCAGTACTTC	CASSLIQNYEQYF